This TCR beta chain emerged from a study of CD8+ T cells in alopecia areata. Overall study: Treatment comprised oral tofacitinib, 5 to 10 mg twice daily, in treated patients. Broader study findings: Lesional scalp exceeded normal scalp in clonality, especially in alopecia totalis/universalis.

As regards this clone: Its antigen is currently unknown.

RNA, once extracted, was reverse transcribed into cDNA for use as the sequencing template. This table comes from immunoSEQ multiplex PCR, and its TCRdb copy is limited to in-frame clones, with some not included. Among 200,000 or so clones listed, roughly two fifths were seen once. Treatment here: oral pan-JAK inhibitor, 5-10 mg twice daily. Material: CD4+ T cells sorted from blood, obtained at approximately week 34, from a patient treated with tofacitinib. The receptor was derived from a human donor with alopecia areata.

The CDR3 region has the DNA TGCGCCAGCAGCCAAACCAACAGTGCCAAGGGGTTCTCCTACGAGCAGTACTTC. This sequence encodes CASSQTNSAKGFSYEQYF. The chain combines TRBV4-1 with TRBJ2-7, with D perhaps TRBD1 (5 bases). CDR3 size: 18 residues. Between the trimmed V and J ends, which lost 2 bases and 0 bases, there was a span of 20 bases. CDR1 is MGHRA and CDR2 is YSYEKL in the germline V gene.